The T cell receptor beta chain described here comes from a study of cytomegalovirus exposure and HLA in healthy donors. Study details: Drawn from HLA-typed donors, about 82 million unique TCRs were held in an early data release.

It was with 60 Vbeta and 13 Jbeta primers that the PCR ran. Assay used: immunoSEQ multiplex PCR; TCRdb lists only in-frame clones, some missing. The sample gives about 170,000 clones, around 68% of which show up once; approximately 1.4% is in the top ten. This clone was picked up a small number of times. What it recognizes is unknown. Study results and limitations: A later analysis showed TCR association rates differing by HLA locus, peaking at DRB1 and lowest at HLA-C. In a later analysis, several top co-occurrence clusters appeared linked to parvovirus B19, influenza, CMV and Epstein-Barr virus. The productive fraction for most TCR beta V segments was about 87% or about 30% in an earlier analysis.

Germline-derived CDR1 and CDR2 are SGHRS and YFSETQ. Trimming left V 1 base short and J 2 bases short, with 15 bases between. This CDR3 has 16 residues. The V gene is TRBV5-1, the J gene TRBJ1-2; no firm D call. This clonotype was obtained from a girl aged 10 to 17 in good health and CMV-seronegative. The material sequenced was PBMCs. The CDR3 DNA reads as TGCGCCAGCAGCTTGAAGGAACAGTCATTGAACTATGGCTACACCTTC. This sequence encodes CASSLKEQSLNYGYTF.